This TCR beta chain appears in the sequencing data of a study of shared clonotypes between healthy human individuals. Profiled with immunoSEQ multiplex PCR; TCRdb holds only in-frame clones, not every one. The sample records approximately 2.1 million clones, 90% to 95% being singletons. The V end lost 2 bases, the J end lost 4 bases, and 15 bases lay between the germline ends. The CDR3 runs 15 residues. Germline lookup yields CDR1 SGHDT and CDR2 YYEEEE. This TCR was sampled from a young man in good health. Some clones in this sample may be carry-over from other donors' samples. Material: naive CD4+ T cells from PBMCs. Subset in this sample: CD45RA+ positively selected. J is TRBJ1-2 and V is TRBV5-6; possible D gene TRBD1, 6 bases. DNA for the CDR3: TGTGCCAGCAGCTTTGGGGGGACATCTGTCTATGGCTACACCTTC. Protein product: CASSFGGTSVYGYTF.